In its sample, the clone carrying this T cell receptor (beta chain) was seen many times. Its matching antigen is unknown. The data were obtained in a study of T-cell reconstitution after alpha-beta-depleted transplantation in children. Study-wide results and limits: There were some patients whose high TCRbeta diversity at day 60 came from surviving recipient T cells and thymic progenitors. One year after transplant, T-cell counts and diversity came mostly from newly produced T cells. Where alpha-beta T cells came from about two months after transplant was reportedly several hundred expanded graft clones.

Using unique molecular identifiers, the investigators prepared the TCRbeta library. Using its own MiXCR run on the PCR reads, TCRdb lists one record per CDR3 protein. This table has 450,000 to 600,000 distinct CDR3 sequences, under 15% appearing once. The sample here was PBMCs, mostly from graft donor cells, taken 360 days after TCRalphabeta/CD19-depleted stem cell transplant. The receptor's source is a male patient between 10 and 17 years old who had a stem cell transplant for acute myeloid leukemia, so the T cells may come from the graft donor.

The CDR3 nucleotides read TGCAGCGTTGCTCGAGGCTCCTACGAGCAGTACTTC. Its protein is CSVARGSYEQYF. The chain couples TRBV29-1 to TRBJ2-7; D not resolved. V dropped 4 bases and J dropped 0 bases, with 7 bases sitting between them. CDR1 and CDR2 from the germline V gene are SQVTM and ANQGSEA. This CDR3 has 12 residues.